The next 3 T cell receptor beta chains were all read from a single sample in a study of CD8+ T cells in alopecia areata. Treatment denoted: oral pan-JAK inhibitor, 5-10 mg twice daily. Investigators isolated RNA and reverse transcribed it into cDNA to act as the sequencing template. The data were produced by immunoSEQ multiplex PCR, yet TCRdb's version contains in-frame clones alone and is incomplete. Among hundreds of thousands of clones listed, around 66% were seen once. Sample: CD4+ T cells sorted from blood, taken at week 44, from a patient treated with tofacitinib. Every receptor here comes from a human donor with alopecia areata.

This clone has only a few counts. The rearrangement links TRBV5-1 to TRBJ2-2, with D possibly being TRBD1 (6 bases). The germline V and J ends were trimmed by 7 bases and 2 bases, with 12 bases remaining between them. Germline V gene sequence: CDR1 SGHRS, CDR2 YFSETQ. This CDR3 region has 14 residues. DNA for the CDR3: TGCGCCAGCTTACCGGGACATAACACCGGGGAGCTGTTTTTT. Amino acid sequence: CASLPGHNTGELFF.

This clone turned up a few times. The V gene is TRBV2, the J gene TRBJ1-4; D unclear. Trimming removed 7 bases from V and 4 bases from J, with 7 bases in between. CDR1 and CDR2 (germline): SNHLY, FYNNEI. This CDR3 is built from 12 residues. The CDR3, as DNA: TGTGCCAGCATGGAGGTTAATGAAAAACTGTTTTTT. This sequence encodes CASMEVNEKLFF.

Concerning this clone itself: At one end, the junction sequence differs from germline, possibly due to a read error. The chain links TRBV5-1 to TRBJ2-1, with 9 bases identical to TRBD2. The germline V gene has CDR1 SGHRS and CDR2 YFSETQ. There are 14 residues in the CDR3. The CDR3 nucleotides are TGTGCCAGCACCCTCGGTCTAGCGGGGCGAGAGCAGTTCTTC. Its protein product is CASTLGLAGREQFF.